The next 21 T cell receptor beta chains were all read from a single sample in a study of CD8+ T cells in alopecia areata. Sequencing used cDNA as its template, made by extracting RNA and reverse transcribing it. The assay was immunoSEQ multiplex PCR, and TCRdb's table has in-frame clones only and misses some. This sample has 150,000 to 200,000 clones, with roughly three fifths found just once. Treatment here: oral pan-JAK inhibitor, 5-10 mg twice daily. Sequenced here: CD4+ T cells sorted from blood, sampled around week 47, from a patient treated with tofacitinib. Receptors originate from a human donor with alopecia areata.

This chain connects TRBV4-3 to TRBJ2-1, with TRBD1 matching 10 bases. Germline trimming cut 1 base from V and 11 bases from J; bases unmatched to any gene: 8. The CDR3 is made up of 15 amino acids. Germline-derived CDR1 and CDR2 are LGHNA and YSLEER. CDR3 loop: CASSQARGQGSKQFF. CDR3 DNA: TGCGCCAGCAGCCAAGCCCGGGGACAGGGGAGCAAGCAGTTCTTC.

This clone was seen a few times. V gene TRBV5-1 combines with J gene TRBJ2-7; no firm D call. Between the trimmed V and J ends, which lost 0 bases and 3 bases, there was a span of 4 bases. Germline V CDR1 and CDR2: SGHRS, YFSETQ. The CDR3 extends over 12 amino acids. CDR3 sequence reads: CASSLDVYEQYF. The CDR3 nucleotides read TGCGCCAGCAGCTTGGACGTCTACGAGCAGTACTTC.

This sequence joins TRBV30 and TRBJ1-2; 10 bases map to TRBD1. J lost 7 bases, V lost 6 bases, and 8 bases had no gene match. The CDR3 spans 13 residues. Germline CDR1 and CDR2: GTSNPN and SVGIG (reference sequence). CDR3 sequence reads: CACPGQGPGGYTF. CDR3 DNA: TGTGCCTGTCCGGGACAGGGGCCCGGTGGCTACACCTTC.

CDR3 amino acids: CASSSAGSPTDTQYF. The CDR3 nucleotides are TGTGCCAGCAGCTCGGCAGGGTCGCCGACAGATACGCAGTATTTT. This rearrangement joins TRBV7-9 to TRBJ2-3, with D perhaps matching TRBD1 (5 bases). Germline values: CDR1 SEHNR, CDR2 FQNEAQ (reference sequence). CDR3 length: 15 amino acids. V shed 4 bases and J shed 3 bases, with 14 bases lying between them.

This CDR3 reads CATLGRITYEQYF. The CDR3 region has the DNA TGTGCCACCTTGGGACGAATAACCTACGAGCAGTACTTC. This chain joins TRBV28 and TRBJ2-7, with D tentatively TRBD1 or TRBD2 (5 bases each). This CDR3 is built from 13 residues. V gave up 10 bases and J gave up 2 bases, with 15 bases separating them. Germline lookup yields CDR1 MDHEN and CDR2 SYDVKM.

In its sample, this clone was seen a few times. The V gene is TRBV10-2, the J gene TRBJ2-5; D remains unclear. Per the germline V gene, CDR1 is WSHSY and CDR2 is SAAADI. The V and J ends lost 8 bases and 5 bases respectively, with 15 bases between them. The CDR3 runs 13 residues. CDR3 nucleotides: TGCGCCAGCCGACGTGAGCCTCTGGAGACCCAGTACTTC. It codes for CASRREPLETQYF.

Here the CDR3 DNA reads TGTGCCAGCAGCTTAATACAGGGGGACTATGGCTACACCTTC. This sequence encodes CASSLIQGDYGYTF. The V call is TRBV7-2, the J call TRBJ1-2; TRBD1 agrees at 8 bases. This CDR3 region has 14 residues. V lost 2 bases to trimming and J lost 3 bases; unmatched junction nucleotides: 2. Germline V gives CDR1 SGHTA, CDR2 FQGNSA.

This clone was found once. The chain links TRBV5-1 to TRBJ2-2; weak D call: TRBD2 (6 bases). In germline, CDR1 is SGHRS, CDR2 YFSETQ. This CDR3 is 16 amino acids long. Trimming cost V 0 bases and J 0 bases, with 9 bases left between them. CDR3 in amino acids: CASSLVPGANTGELFF. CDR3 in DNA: TGCGCCAGCAGCTTGGTTCCGGGGGCGAACACCGGGGAGCTGTTTTTT.

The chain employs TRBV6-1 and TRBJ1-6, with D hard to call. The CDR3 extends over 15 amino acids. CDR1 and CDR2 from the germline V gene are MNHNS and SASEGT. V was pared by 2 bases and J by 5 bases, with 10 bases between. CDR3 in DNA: TGTGCCAGCAGTGAATTGTCAGTTAATAATTCACCCCTCCACTTT. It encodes CASSELSVNNSPLHF.

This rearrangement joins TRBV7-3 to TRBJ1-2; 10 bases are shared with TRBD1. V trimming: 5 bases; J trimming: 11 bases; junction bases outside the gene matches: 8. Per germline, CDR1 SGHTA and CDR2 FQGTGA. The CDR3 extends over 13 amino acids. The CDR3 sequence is CASSPDRGRRYTF. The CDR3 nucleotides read TGTGCCAGCAGCCCAGACAGGGGGCGGAGATACACCTTC.

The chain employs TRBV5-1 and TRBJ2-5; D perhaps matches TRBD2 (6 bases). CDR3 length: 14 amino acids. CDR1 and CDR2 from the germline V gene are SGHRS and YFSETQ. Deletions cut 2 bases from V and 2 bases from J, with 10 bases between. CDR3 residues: CASSFGGAQETQYF. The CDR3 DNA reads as TGCGCCAGCAGCTTCGGAGGGGCTCAAGAGACCCAGTACTTC.

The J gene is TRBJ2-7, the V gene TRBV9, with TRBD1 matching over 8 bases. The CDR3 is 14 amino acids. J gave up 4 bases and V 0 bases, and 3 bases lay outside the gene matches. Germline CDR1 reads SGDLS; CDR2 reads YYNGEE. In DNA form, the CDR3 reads TGTGCCAGCAGCGTAGGACAGGGGATATACGAGCAGTACTTC. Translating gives CASSVGQGIYEQYF.

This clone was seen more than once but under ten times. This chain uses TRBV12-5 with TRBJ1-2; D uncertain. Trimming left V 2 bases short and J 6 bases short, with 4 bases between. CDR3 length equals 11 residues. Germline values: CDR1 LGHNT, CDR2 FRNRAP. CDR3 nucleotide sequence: TGTGCTAGTGGTTTGATGGATGGCTACACCTTC. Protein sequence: CASGLMDGYTF.

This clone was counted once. In DNA, the CDR3 is TGTGCCAGCAGAAACCCGAGAAATTCACCCCTCCACTTT. Its protein product is CASRNPRNSPLHF. The V and J genes are TRBV6-5 and TRBJ1-6; D gene unclear. The germline V and J ends were trimmed by 6 bases and 7 bases, with 10 bases remaining between them. CDR3 length: 13 amino acids. The germline CDR1 and CDR2 sequences are MNHEY and SVGAGI.

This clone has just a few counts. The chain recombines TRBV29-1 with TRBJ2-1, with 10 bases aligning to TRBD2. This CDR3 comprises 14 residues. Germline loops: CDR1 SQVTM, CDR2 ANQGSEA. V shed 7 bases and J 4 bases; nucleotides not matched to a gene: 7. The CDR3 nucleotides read TGCAGCGCCTTTACTAGCGGGGCATACAATGAGCAGTTCTTC. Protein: CSAFTSGAYNEQFF.

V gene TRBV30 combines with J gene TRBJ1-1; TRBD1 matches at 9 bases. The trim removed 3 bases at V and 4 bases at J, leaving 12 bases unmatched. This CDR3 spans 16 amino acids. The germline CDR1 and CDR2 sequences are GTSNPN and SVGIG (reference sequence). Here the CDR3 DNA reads TGTGCCTGGAGCCTCCGAAGCGGACAGGGGACCACTGAAGCTTTCTTT. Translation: CAWSLRSGQGTTEAFF.

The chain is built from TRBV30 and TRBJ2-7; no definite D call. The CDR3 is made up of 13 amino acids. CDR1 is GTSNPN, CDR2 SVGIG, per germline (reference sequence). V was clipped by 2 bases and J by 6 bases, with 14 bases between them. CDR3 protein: CAWSPSALGEQYF. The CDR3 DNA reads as TGTGCCTGGAGTCCATCGGCCCTAGGCGAGCAGTACTTC.

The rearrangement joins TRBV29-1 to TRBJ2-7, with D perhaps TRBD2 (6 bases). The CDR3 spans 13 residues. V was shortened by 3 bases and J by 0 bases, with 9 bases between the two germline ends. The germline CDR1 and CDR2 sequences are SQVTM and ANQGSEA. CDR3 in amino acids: CSVELGGSYEQYF. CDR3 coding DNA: TGCAGCGTTGAGTTGGGAGGCTCCTACGAGCAGTACTTC.

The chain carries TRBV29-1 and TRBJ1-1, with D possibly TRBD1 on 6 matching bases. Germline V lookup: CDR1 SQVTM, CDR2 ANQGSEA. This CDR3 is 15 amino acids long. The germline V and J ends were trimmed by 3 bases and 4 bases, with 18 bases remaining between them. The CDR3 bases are TGCAGCGTTGAGAACCACGGACAGCGAGGCACTGAAGCTTTCTTT. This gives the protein CSVENHGQRGTEAFF.

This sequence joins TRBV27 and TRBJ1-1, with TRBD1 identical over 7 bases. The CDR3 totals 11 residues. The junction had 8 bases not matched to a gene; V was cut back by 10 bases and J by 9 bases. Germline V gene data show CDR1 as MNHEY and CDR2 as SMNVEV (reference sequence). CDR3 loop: CATRQGSKAFF. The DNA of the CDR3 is TGTGCCACCAGACAGGGCTCCAAAGCTTTCTTT.

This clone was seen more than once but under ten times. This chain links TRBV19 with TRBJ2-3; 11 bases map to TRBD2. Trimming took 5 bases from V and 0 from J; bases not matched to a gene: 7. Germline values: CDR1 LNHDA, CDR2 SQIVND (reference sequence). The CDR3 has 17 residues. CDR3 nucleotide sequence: TGTGCCAGTAGTGGACCTAGCGGGGGGATAAGCACAGATACGCAGTATTTT. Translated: CASSGPSGGISTDTQYF.